The 8 T cell receptor beta chains given below trace back to one sample, sequenced in a study of vaccination effects on CD4 cells after COVID-19. The antigens for these receptors are not known. In the ViraFEST assay, antigen-specific CD4+ clonotypes were identified by expansion after peptide-pool stimulation. Cells that had been cultured for 10 days were the source of isolated CD4+ T cells. Method: immunoSEQ multiplex PCR; TCRdb's copy keeps in-frame clones and lacks some. Of about 79,000 clones listed, around 70% are singletons. The material sequenced was CD4+ T cells from PBMCs cultured with HCoV-229E spike peptides, taken before COVID-19 vaccination. These TCRs come from a human donor who received a COVID-19 vaccine.

The table lists this clone with a few counts. The chain recombines TRBV5-1 with TRBJ1-1, with TRBD1 as a possible D gene (5 bases). Germline-derived CDR1 and CDR2 are SGHRS and YFSETQ. Trimming removed 3 bases from V and 3 bases from J, with 9 bases in between. The CDR3 extends over 13 amino acids. The CDR3 DNA reads as TGCGCCAGCAGCTGGGGGGGGGACACTGAAGCTTTCTTT. This codes for CASSWGGDTEAFF.

This clone occurred once. The rearrangement joins TRBV7-9 to TRBJ2-5, with D hard to call. Germline assignment: CDR1 SEHNR and CDR2 FQNEAQ (reference sequence). The CDR3 length is 10 residues. V lost 6 bases and J lost 3, with 2 bases in between. The CDR3 here is CASSKETQYF. The CDR3 bases are TGTGCCAGCAGTAAAGAGACCCAGTACTTC.

The chain carries TRBV6-5 and TRBJ1-2; D not certain. This CDR3 comprises 12 residues. In germline, CDR1 is MNHEY, CDR2 SVGAGI. The ends were cut back, 8 bases at V and 6 bases at J, with 13 bases in the middle. The CDR3 DNA follows: TGTGCCAGCTACTGGACCGGGCATGGCTACACCTTC. It codes for CASYWTGHGYTF.

V gene TRBV18 combines with J gene TRBJ2-7, with D tentatively TRBD2 (6 bases). Germline CDR1 is KGHSH and CDR2 is LQKENI. The CDR3 is 14 amino acids. Trimming took 2 bases from V and 2 from J, leaving 10 bases between them. CDR3 protein: CASSPGGEAYEQYV. Written as DNA, the CDR3 is TGTGCCAGCTCACCAGGCGGGGAAGCCTACGAGCAGTACGTC.

This chain uses TRBV7-3 with TRBJ2-7; TRBD1 matches at 8 bases. CDR3 length: 17 amino acids. Germline assignment: CDR1 SGHTA and CDR2 FQGTGA. The J segment lost 1 base and the V segment lost 1 base, leaving 9 bases of the junction unmatched. This CDR3 is CASSLRQGATSSYEQYV. CDR3 DNA sequence: TGTGCCAGCAGCTTAAGGCAGGGGGCGACCTCTTCCTACGAGCAGTACGTC.

The chain couples TRBV6-2 or TRBV6-3 to TRBJ1-5, with D hard to call. This CDR3 comprises 16 residues. Germline CDR1 reads MNHEY; CDR2 reads SVGEGT. V was shortened by 2 bases and J by 0 bases, with 11 bases between the two germline ends. The CDR3 DNA reads TGTGCCAGCAGTTACGGTTTATATAATAGCAATCAGCCCCAGCATTTT. Amino acids: CASSYGLYNSNQPQHF.

V usage is TRBV24-1 and J usage is TRBJ1-1; a weak D match, TRBD1 (5 bases). V gave up 3 bases and J gave up 0 bases, with 10 bases separating them. Germline lookup yields CDR1 KGHDR and CDR2 SFDVKD. The CDR3 contains 15 residues. The CDR3 nucleotides read TGTGCCACCAGTGATGGGGGAGGGGTGAACACTGAAGCTTTCTTT. Translating gives CATSDGGGVNTEAFF.

DNA of the CDR3: TGTGCCAGCAGCTTAGGTAGGGCTGGAAACACCATATATTTT. This encodes CASSLGRAGNTIYF. This chain connects TRBV7-2 to TRBJ1-3; D gene unclear. This CDR3 is 14 amino acids long. V lost 1 base, J lost 2 bases, and 6 bases lay in between. CDR1 and CDR2 (germline): SGHTA, FQGNSA.